The source of this TCR beta chain is a study of blood T cell repertoires in COVID-19. Here immunoSEQ multiplex PCR was the method, and the copy in TCRdb shows in-frame clones only, minus some. This table has some 150,000 clones, about 90% appearing once. The CDR3 is 14 residues long. CDR1 ENHRY and CDR2 SYGVKD come from the germline V gene. Trimming removed 6 bases from V and 5 bases from J; junction bases left unmatched: 8. The clonotype was recovered from a human donor with acute COVID-19. The donor label of this sample is uncertain. Material: PBMCs or T cells enriched from blood (not recorded which). The rearrangement links TRBV10-3 to TRBJ1-2, with 8 bases lining up with TRBD1. The CDR3 is CAIRDRVEGYGYTF. The DNA of the CDR3 is TGTGCCATCAGGGACAGGGTAGAAGGATATGGCTACACCTTC.